Listed below are T cell receptor beta chains from one sample, sequenced in a study of CD8 T cells in ankylosing spondylitis. Using its own MiXCR run on the 5' RACE reads, TCRdb lists one record per CDR3 protein. The data show 390,000 or so distinct CDR3 sequences, 20% to 25% seen once. The specimen sequenced was blood, either unsorted or a sorted T cell fraction (not recorded which). These TCRs come from a male donor with ankylosing spondylitis. Each CDR3 is given with its conserved first and last residue. The order of the fields is clone size, V gene, J gene, D gene, CDR3 protein, CDR3 DNA. A D gene is named only where the DNA matches it firmly. Part of the rows lack a size; the others show once, few, many or a class for expanded clones.

abundance: -
v_gene: TRBV12-3/TRBV12-4
j_gene: TRBJ1-6
d_gene: -
CDR3aa: CASSSRPYPDSPLHF
CDR3nt: TGTGCCAGCAGTTCTCGCCCTTACCCCGATTCACCCCTCCACTTT

abundance: few
v_gene: TRBV5-1
j_gene: TRBJ2-5
d_gene: -
CDR3aa: CASSLSKGVQETQYF
CDR3nt: TGCGCCAGCAGCTTGTCCAAGGGGGTTCAAGAGACCCAGTACTTC

abundance: -
v_gene: TRBV6-1
j_gene: TRBJ2-7
d_gene: -
CDR3aa: CASSVRGTHSYEQYF
CDR3nt: TGTGCCAGCAGTGTAAGGGGAACCCACTCCTACGAGCAGTACTTC

abundance: -
v_gene: TRBV6-1
j_gene: TRBJ2-1
d_gene: TRBD2
CDR3aa: CASSVAGVNNEQFF
CDR3nt: TGTGCCAGCAGTGTAGCGGGAGTGAACAATGAGCAGTTCTTC

abundance: -
v_gene: TRBV6-2/TRBV6-3
j_gene: TRBJ2-3
d_gene: TRBD2
CDR3aa: CASRPGTSADTQYF
CDR3nt: TGTGCCAGCAGACCCGGGACTAGCGCCGATACGCAGTATTTT

abundance: few
v_gene: TRBV6-2/TRBV6-3
j_gene: TRBJ2-7
d_gene: TRBD2
CDR3aa: CASSYSFGTGRNYEQYF
CDR3nt: TGTGCCAGCAGTTACTCGTTTGGGACCGGGAGGAACTACGAGCAGTACTTC

abundance: few
v_gene: TRBV7-2
j_gene: TRBJ2-3
d_gene: -
CDR3aa: CASSLGGRDTDTQYF
CDR3nt: TGTGCCAGCAGCCTAGGGGGGCGGGACACAGATACGCAGTATTTT

abundance: -
v_gene: TRBV6-1
j_gene: TRBJ1-5
d_gene: -
CDR3aa: CASIPQGKGNQPQHF
CDR3nt: TGTGCCAGCATCCCCCAGGGTAAAGGCAATCAGCCCCAGCATTTT

abundance: -
v_gene: TRBV6-6
j_gene: TRBJ1-5
d_gene: -
CDR3aa: CASRSGGQPQHF
CDR3nt: TGTGCCAGCAGATCCGGTGGGCAGCCCCAGCATTTT

abundance: -
v_gene: TRBV19
j_gene: TRBJ2-7
d_gene: -
CDR3aa: CASSINRDSYEQYF
CDR3nt: TGTGCCAGTAGTATAAACAGGGATTCCTACGAGCAGTACTTC

abundance: -
v_gene: TRBV6-2/TRBV6-3
j_gene: TRBJ2-1
d_gene: -
CDR3aa: CASSTIQDNNEQFF
CDR3nt: TGTGCCAGCAGTACGATACAGGACAACAATGAGCAGTTCTTC

abundance: -
v_gene: TRBV20-1
j_gene: TRBJ1-5
d_gene: -
CDR3aa: CSARDRRRADQPQHF
CDR3nt: TGCAGTGCTAGAGATCGGCGCAGGGCGGATCAGCCCCAGCATTTT

abundance: -
v_gene: TRBV18
j_gene: TRBJ2-1
d_gene: TRBD2
CDR3aa: CASSPQAGGHVEQFF
CDR3nt: TGTGCCAGCTCACCACAAGCGGGAGGCCATGTAGAGCAGTTCTTC

abundance: -
v_gene: TRBV20-1
j_gene: TRBJ2-5
d_gene: TRBD1
CDR3aa: CSARDFQGVVTQYF
CDR3nt: TGCAGTGCTAGAGATTTCCAGGGGGTGGTGACCCAGTACTTC

abundance: -
v_gene: TRBV3-1
j_gene: TRBJ2-7
d_gene: -
CDR3aa: CASSQGRREYF
CDR3nt: TGTGCCAGCAGCCAGGGACGGAGGGAGTACTTC

abundance: few
v_gene: TRBV6-1
j_gene: TRBJ2-1
d_gene: TRBD1
CDR3aa: CASSLRGQGVNEQFF
CDR3nt: TGTGCCAGCAGTCTTAGGGGACAGGGGGTCAATGAGCAGTTCTTC

abundance: few
v_gene: TRBV5-1
j_gene: TRBJ1-1
d_gene: -
CDR3aa: CASSLAGTTEAFF
CDR3nt: TGCGCCAGCAGCTTAGCAGGGACCACTGAAGCTTTCTTT

abundance: few
v_gene: TRBV6-2/TRBV6-3
j_gene: TRBJ2-3
d_gene: TRBD2
CDR3aa: CASNLSGKGSDTQYF
CDR3nt: TGTGCCAGCAACCTTAGCGGGAAAGGCTCAGATACGCAGTATTTT

abundance: -
v_gene: TRBV3-1
j_gene: TRBJ2-1
d_gene: -
CDR3aa: CASSQDHFGEQFF
CDR3nt: TGTGCCAGCAGCCAAGACCACTTCGGAGAGCAGTTCTTC

abundance: few
v_gene: TRBV20-1
j_gene: TRBJ2-7
d_gene: TRBD2
CDR3aa: CSAQTSGSRYEQYF
CDR3nt: TGCAGTGCTCAGACTAGCGGGAGCCGCTACGAGCAGTACTTC

abundance: few
v_gene: TRBV9
j_gene: TRBJ2-2
d_gene: -
CDR3aa: CASSVSGLASNTGELFF
CDR3nt: TGTGCCAGCAGCGTTTCAGGGTTAGCTTCGAACACCGGGGAGCTGTTTTTT

abundance: many
v_gene: TRBV29-1
j_gene: TRBJ2-7
d_gene: TRBD1
CDR3aa: CSVAGTGGGEQYF
CDR3nt: TGCAGCGTCGCCGGGACAGGGGGGGGAGAGCAGTACTTC

abundance: once
v_gene: TRBV20-1
j_gene: TRBJ2-2
d_gene: TRBD2
CDR3aa: CSARKASGSFLRNTGELFF
CDR3nt: TGCAGTGCTAGAAAAGCTAGCGGGAGTTTCTTAAGAAACACCGGGGAGCTGTTTTTT

abundance: few
v_gene: TRBV29-1
j_gene: TRBJ2-1
d_gene: TRBD1
CDR3aa: CSVRTGGEGSSYNEQFF
CDR3nt: TGCAGCGTTAGGACAGGGGGCGAGGGGAGCTCCTACAATGAGCAGTTCTTC

abundance: few
v_gene: TRBV5-1
j_gene: TRBJ1-2
d_gene: -
CDR3aa: CASSLAGGQANYGYTF
CDR3nt: TGCGCCAGCAGCTTGGCCGGCGGGCAGGCTAACTATGGCTACACCTTC

abundance: -
v_gene: TRBV7-2
j_gene: TRBJ1-1
d_gene: -
CDR3aa: CASILEGDMNTEAFF
CDR3nt: TGTGCCAGCATCTTAGAAGGAGATATGAACACTGAAGCTTTCTTT

abundance: -
v_gene: TRBV9
j_gene: TRBJ1-2
d_gene: TRBD1
CDR3aa: CASSVSTGNYGYTF
CDR3nt: TGTGCCAGCAGCGTCTCGACAGGGAACTATGGCTACACCTTC

abundance: many
v_gene: TRBV29-1
j_gene: TRBJ2-1
d_gene: -
CDR3aa: CSVFPRSYNEQFF
CDR3nt: TGCAGCGTTTTCCCAAGAAGCTACAATGAGCAGTTCTTC

abundance: -
v_gene: TRBV15
j_gene: TRBJ2-3
d_gene: -
CDR3aa: CATSRDPDGSTDTQYF
CDR3nt: TGTGCCACCAGCAGAGATCCTGACGGCAGCACAGATACGCAGTATTTT

abundance: few
v_gene: TRBV9
j_gene: TRBJ1-1
d_gene: -
CDR3aa: CASSVDAGGGTEAFF
CDR3nt: TGTGCCAGCAGCGTAGATGCGGGGGGCGGCACTGAAGCTTTCTTT

abundance: few
v_gene: TRBV7-2
j_gene: TRBJ2-1
d_gene: -
CDR3aa: CASSRLHLVPEGDEQFF
CDR3nt: TGTGCCAGCAGCCGACTTCACCTAGTCCCAGAAGGGGATGAGCAGTTCTTC

abundance: -
v_gene: TRBV28
j_gene: TRBJ2-5
d_gene: TRBD2
CDR3aa: CASSSLVAGGPGETQYF
CDR3nt: TGTGCCAGCAGTTCCTTAGTGGCGGGAGGGCCTGGGGAGACCCAGTACTTC

abundance: few
v_gene: TRBV28
j_gene: TRBJ2-5
d_gene: -
CDR3aa: CASRRYQETQYF
CDR3nt: TGTGCCAGCAGGCGGTACCAAGAGACCCAGTACTTC

abundance: -
v_gene: TRBV6-1
j_gene: TRBJ2-1
d_gene: TRBD1
CDR3aa: CASSTTGTGVGNEQFF
CDR3nt: TGTGCCAGCAGCACCACCGGGACAGGGGTCGGCAATGAGCAGTTCTTC

abundance: -
v_gene: TRBV12-3/TRBV12-4
j_gene: TRBJ2-1
d_gene: TRBD2
CDR3aa: CASRQGLAGPNEQFF
CDR3nt: TGTGCCAGCAGACAAGGACTAGCGGGACCCAATGAGCAGTTCTTC

abundance: many
v_gene: TRBV10-3
j_gene: TRBJ2-7
d_gene: -
CDR3aa: CAISTDRSLSYEQYF
CDR3nt: TGTGCCATCAGTACTGACAGGAGCCTCTCCTACGAGCAGTACTTC

abundance: -
v_gene: TRBV6-2/TRBV6-3
j_gene: TRBJ2-3
d_gene: TRBD2
CDR3aa: CASSSGLARGTDTQYF
CDR3nt: TGTGCCAGCAGTTCGGGACTAGCGAGAGGCACAGATACGCAGTATTTT

abundance: few
v_gene: TRBV20-1
j_gene: TRBJ2-1
d_gene: TRBD1
CDR3aa: CSATPGTVYNEQFF
CDR3nt: TGCAGTGCTACCCCCGGGACAGTCTACAATGAGCAGTTCTTC

abundance: few
v_gene: TRBV4-2
j_gene: TRBJ2-1
d_gene: -
CDR3aa: CASSPLGGKNNEQFF
CDR3nt: TGTGCCAGCAGCCCCCTCGGCGGGAAGAACAATGAGCAGTTCTTC

abundance: -
v_gene: TRBV29-1
j_gene: TRBJ2-6
d_gene: -
CDR3aa: CSVESGGAGANVLTF
CDR3nt: TGCAGCGTTGAGTCCGGGGGAGCTGGGGCCAACGTCCTGACTTTC

abundance: few
v_gene: TRBV28
j_gene: TRBJ2-5
d_gene: TRBD1
CDR3aa: CASRRPGQQETQYF
CDR3nt: TGTGCCAGCAGGCGACCGGGACAGCAAGAGACCCAGTACTTC

abundance: few
v_gene: TRBV28
j_gene: TRBJ1-2
d_gene: -
CDR3aa: CATSPGKFTF
CDR3nt: TGTGCCACCTCGCCTGGAAAATTCACCTTC

abundance: -
v_gene: TRBV12-3/TRBV12-4
j_gene: TRBJ1-3
d_gene: -
CDR3aa: CASSLGRAGNTIYF
CDR3nt: TGTGCCAGCAGTTTGGGCAGAGCCGGAAACACCATATATTTT

abundance: -
v_gene: TRBV18
j_gene: TRBJ2-7
d_gene: -
CDR3aa: CASSPGLPPYEQYF
CDR3nt: TGTGCCAGCTCACCTGGACTACCTCCCTACGAGCAGTACTTC

abundance: few
v_gene: TRBV29-1
j_gene: TRBJ2-1
d_gene: TRBD2
CDR3aa: CSVVGAGGGEQFF
CDR3nt: TGCAGCGTTGTAGGAGCGGGGGGGGGTGAGCAGTTCTTC

abundance: -
v_gene: TRBV12-3/TRBV12-4
j_gene: TRBJ2-1
d_gene: -
CDR3aa: CASSFTGLSNNEQFF
CDR3nt: TGTGCCAGCAGTTTCACCGGACTATCGAACAATGAGCAGTTCTTC

abundance: -
v_gene: TRBV20-1
j_gene: TRBJ1-5
d_gene: -
CDR3aa: CSASPGGNNQPQHF
CDR3nt: TGCAGTGCTAGTCCTGGGGGGAACAATCAGCCCCAGCATTTT

abundance: -
v_gene: TRBV10-2
j_gene: TRBJ2-7
d_gene: TRBD2
CDR3aa: CASSHATSDEQYF
CDR3nt: TGCGCCAGCAGTCATGCTACTAGCGACGAGCAGTACTTC

abundance: many
v_gene: TRBV20-1
j_gene: TRBJ1-1
d_gene: TRBD1
CDR3aa: CSARGRTGVNTEAFF
CDR3nt: TGCAGTGCTAGAGGCCGAACAGGGGTGAACACTGAAGCTTTCTTT

abundance: -
v_gene: TRBV7-3
j_gene: TRBJ2-5
d_gene: TRBD1
CDR3aa: CASSSDRGNDQETQYF
CDR3nt: TGTGCCAGCAGCTCGGACAGGGGGAATGATCAAGAGACCCAGTACTTC

abundance: -
v_gene: TRBV15
j_gene: TRBJ1-1
d_gene: -
CDR3aa: CATSRARSSGEAFF
CDR3nt: TGTGCCACCAGCAGAGCTCGGTCGAGCGGAGAAGCTTTCTTT

abundance: many
v_gene: TRBV12-3/TRBV12-4
j_gene: TRBJ2-1
d_gene: -
CDR3aa: CASSRQGSYNEQFF
CDR3nt: TGTGCCAGCAGTAGGCAGGGGTCCTACAATGAGCAGTTCTTC

abundance: few
v_gene: TRBV9
j_gene: TRBJ2-1
d_gene: -
CDR3aa: CASSVSPSYNEQFF
CDR3nt: TGTGCCAGCAGCGTATCTCCCTCCTACAATGAGCAGTTCTTC

abundance: many
v_gene: TRBV5-1
j_gene: TRBJ1-5
d_gene: -
CDR3aa: CASSWAGDQPQHF
CDR3nt: TGCGCCAGCAGCTGGGCAGGGGATCAGCCCCAGCATTTT